The clone carrying this T cell receptor beta chain was picked up many times. Its antigen is not identified. V was pared by 11 bases and J by 4 bases, with 8 bases of the junction left unmatched. Germline V gives CDR1 MDHEN, CDR2 SYDVKM. The CDR3 has 13 residues. These data originate in a study of lung T cells in sarcoidosis with Löfgren's syndrome. Across the study: Repertoire analyses centered on Löfgren's syndrome patients.

Study conclusions and caveats: Multiple Löfgren's syndrome patients reportedly shared TRAV12-1 and TRBV2 CDR3 motifs, suggesting public CD4+ TCRs.

TCRdb ran MiXCR on the reads and lists one entry per CDR3 protein. Of under 20,000 distinct CDR3 sequences in the sample, over 20% were seen once. The gene calls are TRBV28 and TRBJ2-3; 8 positions match TRBD1. The source material was CD4+ T cells from bronchoalveolar lavage. The clonotype comes from a human donor with sarcoidosis (Löfgren's syndrome or another form), or a control subject (not recorded which). CDR3 nucleotide sequence: TGTGCCGGTAGGACAGGGCTATCAGATACGCAGTATTTT. Translation gives CAGRTGLSDTQYF.